A single T cell receptor (beta chain) is shown here with its context. The method was immunoSEQ multiplex PCR; TCRdb's version includes in-frame clones alone and lacks a portion of them. In the table there are under 300,000 clones, about 88% of which are singletons. Germline V CDR1 and CDR2: LNHDA, SQIVND (reference sequence). This CDR3 comprises 13 residues. V lost 8 bases, J lost 1 base, and 9 bases lay in between. Patients in Seattle were enrolled during active infection, then followed longitudinally. This sample is drawn from a study of blood T cell repertoires in COVID-19. Background on the study: The United States, Italy and Spain supplied acute and convalescent COVID-19 samples.

This chain joins TRBV19 and TRBJ2-1; D may be TRBD2 (6 bases). This receptor was identified in a human donor with COVID-19, enrolled during active disease. The donor label of this sample is uncertain. What was sequenced was peripheral blood. This CDR3 is CASYGRSYNEQFF. DNA of the CDR3: TGTGCCAGTTACGGGAGATCCTACAATGAGCAGTTCTTC.